The next 4 T cell receptor beta chains were all read from a single sample in a study of response to subunit inactivated influenza vaccine. TCRdb processed the RT-PCR reads anew with MiXCR; each CDR3 protein has one entry. The sample yields about 310,000 distinct CDR3 sequences, 22% seen once. Here the sequenced sample was PBMCs from blood, taken approximately 20 months after vaccination. These receptors came from a man between 50 and 69 years old who received an inactivated influenza vaccine.

This CDR3 reads CASSPTGVGANVLTF. CDR3 in DNA: TGTGCCAGCAGTCCAACAGGGGTTGGGGCCAACGTCCTGACTTTC. The gene calls are TRBV27 and TRBJ2-6; TRBD1 matches at 7 bases. This CDR3 comprises 15 residues. The ends lost 5 bases at V and 3 bases at J; junction bases unmatched: 4. CDR1 and CDR2 (germline): MNHEY, SMNVEV (reference sequence).

J is TRBJ1-2 and V is TRBV20-1; 8 bases map to TRBD1. The germline CDR1 and CDR2 sequences are DFQATT and SNEGSKA (reference sequence). This CDR3 contains 18 residues. J was trimmed by 4 bases and V by 3 bases; bases with no gene match: 19. Here the CDR3 DNA reads TGCAGTGCTAGTGATGGGCGGACAGGGCAGATCTCCGGCTATGGCTACACCTTC. Its translation is CSASDGRTGQISGYGYTF.

The chain carries TRBV4-1 and TRBJ2-1; 9 bases are shared with TRBD2. The CDR3 is made up of 15 amino acids. From germline, CDR1 is MGHRA and CDR2 YSYEKL. The ends lost 1 base at V and 5 bases at J; junction bases unmatched: 3. CDR3 coding DNA: TGCGCCAGCAGCCAAGGTCTAGCGGGGAACAATGAGCAGTTCTTC. Protein sequence: CASSQGLAGNNEQFF.

This chain links TRBV10-3 with TRBJ2-7; 8 bases agree with TRBD1. With 0 bases clipped from V and 9 bases from J, the junction kept 4 bases outside the gene matches. Germline V gene data show CDR1 as ENHRY and CDR2 as SYGVKD. This CDR3 is 13 amino acids long. The CDR3 sequence is CAISESAGGGQYF. DNA for the CDR3: TGTGCCATCAGTGAGTCGGCAGGGGGCGGGCAGTACTTC.